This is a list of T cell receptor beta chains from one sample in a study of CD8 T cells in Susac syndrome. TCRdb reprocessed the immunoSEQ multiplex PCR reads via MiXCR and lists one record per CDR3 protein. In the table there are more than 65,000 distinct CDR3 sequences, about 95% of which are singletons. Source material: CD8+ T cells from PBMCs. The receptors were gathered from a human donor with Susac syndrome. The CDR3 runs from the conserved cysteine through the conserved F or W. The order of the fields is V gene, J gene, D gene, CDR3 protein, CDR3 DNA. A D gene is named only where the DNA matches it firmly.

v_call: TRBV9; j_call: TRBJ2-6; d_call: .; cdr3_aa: CASSVGGANVLTF; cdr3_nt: TGTGCCAGCAGCGTTGGCGGGGCCAACGTCCTGACTTTC
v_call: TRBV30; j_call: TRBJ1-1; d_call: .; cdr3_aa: CACPGQPMVGAFF; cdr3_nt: TGTGCCTGCCCCGGACAGCCTATGGTGGGAGCTTTCTTT
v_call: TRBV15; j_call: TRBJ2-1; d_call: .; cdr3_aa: CATSRGGRGAYNEQFF; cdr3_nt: TGTGCCACCAGCAGAGGTGGCAGGGGCGCCTACAATGAGCAGTTCTTC
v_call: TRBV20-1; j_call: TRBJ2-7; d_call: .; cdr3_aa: CSARGYSFGEDTYEQYF; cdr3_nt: TGCAGTGCTAGAGGCTATTCGTTTGGGGAAGATACCTACGAGCAGTACTTC
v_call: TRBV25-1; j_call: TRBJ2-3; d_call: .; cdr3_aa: CASSDPSIGRAVDTQYF; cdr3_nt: TGTGCCAGCAGTGATCCCTCAATTGGCAGGGCGGTAGATACGCAGTATTTT
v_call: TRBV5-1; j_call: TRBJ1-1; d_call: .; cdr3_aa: CASSLQVTGGFTEAFF; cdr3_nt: TGCGCCAGCAGCTTGCAAGTCACCGGGGGTTTCACTGAAGCTTTCTTT
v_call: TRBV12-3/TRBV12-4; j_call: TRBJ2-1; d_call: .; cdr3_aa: CASSFLVRDGEQFF; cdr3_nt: TGTGCCAGCAGTTTTTTAGTGCGGGACGGAGAGCAGTTCTTC
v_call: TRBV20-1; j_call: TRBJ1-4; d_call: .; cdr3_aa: CSARDSAGDEKLFF; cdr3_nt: TGCAGTGCTAGAGATTCGGCAGGGGATGAAAAACTGTTTTTT
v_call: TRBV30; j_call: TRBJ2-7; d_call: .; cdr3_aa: CAWSPSASYEQYF; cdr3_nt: TGTGCCTGGAGTCCCAGCGCCTCCTACGAGCAGTACTTC
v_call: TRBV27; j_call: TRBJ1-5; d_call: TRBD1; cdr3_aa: CASSLAGDDRGNQPQHF; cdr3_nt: TGTGCCAGCAGTTTAGCAGGGGACGACAGGGGCAATCAGCCCCAGCATTTT
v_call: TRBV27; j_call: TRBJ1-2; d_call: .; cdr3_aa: CASSLGGGGGGYTF; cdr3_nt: TGTGCCAGCAGTTTAGGAGGGGGTGGCGGTGGCTACACCTTC
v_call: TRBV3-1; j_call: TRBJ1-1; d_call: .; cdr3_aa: CASSQDLGNPQAFF; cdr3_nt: TGTGCCAGCAGCCAAGATTTAGGAAATCCTCAAGCTTTCTTT